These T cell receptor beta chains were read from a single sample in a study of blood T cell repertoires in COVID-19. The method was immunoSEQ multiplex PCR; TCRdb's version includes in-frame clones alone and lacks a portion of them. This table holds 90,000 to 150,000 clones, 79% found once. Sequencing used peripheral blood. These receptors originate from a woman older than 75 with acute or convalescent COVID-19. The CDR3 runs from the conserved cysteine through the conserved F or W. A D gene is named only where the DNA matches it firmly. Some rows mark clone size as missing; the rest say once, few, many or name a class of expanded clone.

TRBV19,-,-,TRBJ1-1,TGTGCCAGTGCGCGGGGGGGGAACACTGAAGCTTTCTTT,CASARGGNTEAFF
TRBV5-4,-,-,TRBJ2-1,TGTGCCAGCAGCTTTAGCGCCTCGTCCTACAATGAGCAGTTCTTC,CASSFSASSYNEQFF
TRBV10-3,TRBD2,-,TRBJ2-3,TGTGCCATCAGCTCGCGGGGGGTAGTGGGTACAGATACGCAGTATTTT,CAISSRGVVGTDTQYF
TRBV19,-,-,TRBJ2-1,TGTGCCAGTAGTAGGGGGGACGGATACAATGAGCAGTTCTTC,CASSRGDGYNEQFF
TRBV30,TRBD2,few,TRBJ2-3,TGTGCCTGGAGTGGGGGAGGGGCTAGCACAGATACGCAGTATTTT,CAWSGGGASTDTQYF
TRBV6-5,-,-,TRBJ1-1,TGTGCCAGCAGTTACGACCTAAATCGGCAGACAGGTGAAGCTTTCTTT,CASSYDLNRQTGEAFF
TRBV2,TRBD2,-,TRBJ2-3,TGTGCCAGCAGTGAATATGCTAGCGGGGGGGATACGCAGTATTTT,CASSEYASGGDTQYF
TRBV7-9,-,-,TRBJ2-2,TGTGCCGAGCAGGGTGACACCGGGGAGCTGTTTTTT,CAEQGDTGELFF
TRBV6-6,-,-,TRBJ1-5,TGTGCCAGCAGCGTTCAGCTGAGGGGCAATCAGCCCCAGCATTTT,CASSVQLRGNQPQHF
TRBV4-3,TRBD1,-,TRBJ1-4,TGCGCCAGCAGCCAAGATTACGGGACAGGGAATGAAAAACTGTTTTTT,CASSQDYGTGNEKLFF
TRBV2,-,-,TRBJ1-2,TGTGCCAGCAGTGGTCTACCCCACTATGGCTACACCTTC,CASSGLPHYGYTF
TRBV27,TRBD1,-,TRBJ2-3,TGTGCCAGCAGTTTGACAGGGACGGCGGATACGCAGTATTTT,CASSLTGTADTQYF
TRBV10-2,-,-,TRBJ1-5,TGCGCCAGCACCGGGGGTTCTAGCAATCAGCCCCAGCATTTT,CASTGGSSNQPQHF
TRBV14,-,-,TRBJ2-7,TGTGCCAGCAGCCAGGTGGGGAGGGAGCAGTACTTC,CASSQVGREQYF
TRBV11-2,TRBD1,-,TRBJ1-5,TGTGCCAGCAGCCTAGATACAGGGGGCGATCAGCCCCAGCATTTT,CASSLDTGGDQPQHF
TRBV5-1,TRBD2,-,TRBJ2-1,TGCGCCAGCAGCTTGGCGGCTAGCGGGGGGTACAACTCCTACAATGAGCAGTTCTTC,CASSLAASGGYNSYNEQFF
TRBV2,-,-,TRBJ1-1,TGTGCCAGCAGTGACAGGGGTCCGGGGAACACTGAAGCTTTCTTT,CASSDRGPGNTEAFF
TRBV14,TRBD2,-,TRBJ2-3,TGTGCCAGCAGCCTCGGACTAGCGGGGAAAACGCAGTATTTT,CASSLGLAGKTQYF
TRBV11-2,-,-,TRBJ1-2,TGTGCCAGCAGCTCCCCCGGGACTTTGACAAACTATGGCTACACCTTC,CASSSPGTLTNYGYTF
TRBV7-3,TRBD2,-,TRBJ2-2,TGTGCCAGCAGCAGCTCTAGCGGGATGAACACCGGGGAGCTGTTTTTT,CASSSSSGMNTGELFF
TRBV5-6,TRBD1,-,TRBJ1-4,TGTGCCAGCAGCTTGTCAGGACAGGGCGTTGGAGAAAAACTGTTTTTT,CASSLSGQGVGEKLFF
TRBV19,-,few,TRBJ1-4,TGTGCCAGTAGTACTACTAGGTACAGGGTAGGAGAAAAACTGTTTTTT,CASSTTRYRVGEKLFF
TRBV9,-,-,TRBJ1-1,TGTGCCAGCAGCGTAGAGGGACAGAACACTGAAGCTTTCTTT,CASSVEGQNTEAFF
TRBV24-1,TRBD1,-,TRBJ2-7,TGTGCCACCAGTAGACAGGGTACCGACGAGCAGTACTTC,CATSRQGTDEQYF
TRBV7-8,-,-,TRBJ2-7,TGTGCCAGCAACCCAGGGGACCTCTACGAGCAGTACTTC,CASNPGDLYEQYF
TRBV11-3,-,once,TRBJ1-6,TGTGCCAGCAGCTTAGGCACCCAGGGGAACTCACCCCTCCACTTT,CASSLGTQGNSPLHF
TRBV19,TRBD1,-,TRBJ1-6,TGTGCCAGTTCCGACAGGGTAGATTCACCCCTCCACTTT,CASSDRVDSPLHF
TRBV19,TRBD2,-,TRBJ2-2,TGTGCCAGTAGCCTAATGACTAGCGGGAGGGACCCCGGGGAGCTGTTTTTT,CASSLMTSGRDPGELFF
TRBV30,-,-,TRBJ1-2,TGTGCCTGGTCGGACAGCCGCCTCTATGGCTACACCTTC,CAWSDSRLYGYTF
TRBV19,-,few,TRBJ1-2,TGTGCCAGTAGCCCGACAGCCTCTAACTATGGCTACACCTTC,CASSPTASNYGYTF
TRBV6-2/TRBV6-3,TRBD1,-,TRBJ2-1,TGTGCCAGCAGTTACCCTACAGGGGCCCCCGGTTGGAATGAGCAGTTCTTC,CASSYPTGAPGWNEQFF
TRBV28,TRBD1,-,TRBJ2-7,TGTGCCAGCACCCCCGGTGGGACAGGGTCGAACGAGCAGTACTTC,CASTPGGTGSNEQYF
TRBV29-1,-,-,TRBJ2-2,TGCAGCGTTGATCGGTGGGGGGGCCCGAACACCGGGGAGCTGTTTTTT,CSVDRWGGPNTGELFF
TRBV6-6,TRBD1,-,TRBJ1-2,TGTGCCAGCACCCCGACAGGGGGCGGCTATGGCTACACCTTC,CASTPTGGGYGYTF
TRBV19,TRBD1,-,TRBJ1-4,TGTGCCAGTAGGGACAGGACAGGGGGTAACGAAAAACTGTTTTTT,CASRDRTGGNEKLFF
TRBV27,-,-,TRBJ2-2,TGTGCCAGCAGTAGGGGGGGAGCCACCGGGGAGCTGTTTTTT,CASSRGGATGELFF
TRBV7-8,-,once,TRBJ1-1,TGTGCCAGCAGCTTAGTAGGGAGGGGCTCCACTGAAGCTTTCTTT,CASSLVGRGSTEAFF
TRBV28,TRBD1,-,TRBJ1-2,TGTGCCAGCAGTTTATTTCAGGGGGGACGGTATGGCTACACCTTC,CASSLFQGGRYGYTF
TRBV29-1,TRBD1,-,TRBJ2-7,TGCAGCGTTGTCCCGCAGGGGGCTGGGGAGCAGTACTTC,CSVVPQGAGEQYF
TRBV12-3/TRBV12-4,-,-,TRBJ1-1,TGTGCCAGCAAAATCGATGCCTACGCTGAAGCTTTCTTT,CASKIDAYAEAFF
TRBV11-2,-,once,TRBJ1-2,TGTGCCAGCAGCTCGCCCCGACTCTCTAACTATGGCTACACCTTC,CASSSPRLSNYGYTF
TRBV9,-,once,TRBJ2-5,TGTGCCAGCAGCGTCTCCCTAGGACAGCAAGAGACCCAGTACTTC,CASSVSLGQQETQYF
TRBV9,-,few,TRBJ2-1,TGTGCCAGCAGCGTAGACCTAGGATCCTACAATGAGCAGTTCTTC,CASSVDLGSYNEQFF
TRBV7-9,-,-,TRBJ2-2,TGTGCCAGCAGCTCTACAGGGACCGGGGAGCTGTTTTTT,CASSSTGTGELFF